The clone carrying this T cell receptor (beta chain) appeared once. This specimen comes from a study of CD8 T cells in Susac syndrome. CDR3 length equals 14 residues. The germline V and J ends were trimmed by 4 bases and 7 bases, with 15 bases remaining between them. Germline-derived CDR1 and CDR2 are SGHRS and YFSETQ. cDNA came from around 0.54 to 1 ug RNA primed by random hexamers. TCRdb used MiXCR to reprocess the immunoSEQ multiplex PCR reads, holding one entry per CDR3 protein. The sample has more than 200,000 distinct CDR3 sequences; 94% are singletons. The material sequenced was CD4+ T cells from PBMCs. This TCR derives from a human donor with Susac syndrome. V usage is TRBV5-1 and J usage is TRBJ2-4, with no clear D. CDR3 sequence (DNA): TGCGCCAGCAGCCCTCGGGCTACTGGGAACATTCAGTACTTC. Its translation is CASSPRATGNIQYF.